This T cell receptor (beta chain) was captured by sequencing in a study of pediatric ulcerative colitis. V was shortened by 2 bases and J by 0 bases, with 6 bases between the two germline ends. Germline V gene lookup returns CDR1 SGHRS and CDR2 YFSETQ. The CDR3 totals 13 residues. The method was immunoSEQ multiplex PCR; TCRdb's version includes in-frame clones alone and lacks a portion of them. This sample has around 12,000 clones, with roughly 80% found just once. The rectum was sampled with one to two pinch biopsies at colonoscopy. Controls: normal colonoscopy findings, no IBD within the following year. Whole-study results and caveats: Blood-rectal clonal overlap within each person was significantly higher in ulcerative colitis patients than controls. This repertoire reflects total lymphocytes rather than subpopulations like regulatory T cells.

Worth noting for this clone: The antigen remains undetermined.

The source of this sequence is a boy under 18 who was a control in a study of pediatric ulcerative colitis. This chain links TRBV5-1 with TRBJ2-7; D uncertain. The sample taken for sequencing was gut tissue. This chain's CDR3 is CASSFGSSYEQYF. CDR3 sequence (DNA): TGCGCCAGCAGCTTCGGTAGCTCCTACGAGCAGTACTTC.